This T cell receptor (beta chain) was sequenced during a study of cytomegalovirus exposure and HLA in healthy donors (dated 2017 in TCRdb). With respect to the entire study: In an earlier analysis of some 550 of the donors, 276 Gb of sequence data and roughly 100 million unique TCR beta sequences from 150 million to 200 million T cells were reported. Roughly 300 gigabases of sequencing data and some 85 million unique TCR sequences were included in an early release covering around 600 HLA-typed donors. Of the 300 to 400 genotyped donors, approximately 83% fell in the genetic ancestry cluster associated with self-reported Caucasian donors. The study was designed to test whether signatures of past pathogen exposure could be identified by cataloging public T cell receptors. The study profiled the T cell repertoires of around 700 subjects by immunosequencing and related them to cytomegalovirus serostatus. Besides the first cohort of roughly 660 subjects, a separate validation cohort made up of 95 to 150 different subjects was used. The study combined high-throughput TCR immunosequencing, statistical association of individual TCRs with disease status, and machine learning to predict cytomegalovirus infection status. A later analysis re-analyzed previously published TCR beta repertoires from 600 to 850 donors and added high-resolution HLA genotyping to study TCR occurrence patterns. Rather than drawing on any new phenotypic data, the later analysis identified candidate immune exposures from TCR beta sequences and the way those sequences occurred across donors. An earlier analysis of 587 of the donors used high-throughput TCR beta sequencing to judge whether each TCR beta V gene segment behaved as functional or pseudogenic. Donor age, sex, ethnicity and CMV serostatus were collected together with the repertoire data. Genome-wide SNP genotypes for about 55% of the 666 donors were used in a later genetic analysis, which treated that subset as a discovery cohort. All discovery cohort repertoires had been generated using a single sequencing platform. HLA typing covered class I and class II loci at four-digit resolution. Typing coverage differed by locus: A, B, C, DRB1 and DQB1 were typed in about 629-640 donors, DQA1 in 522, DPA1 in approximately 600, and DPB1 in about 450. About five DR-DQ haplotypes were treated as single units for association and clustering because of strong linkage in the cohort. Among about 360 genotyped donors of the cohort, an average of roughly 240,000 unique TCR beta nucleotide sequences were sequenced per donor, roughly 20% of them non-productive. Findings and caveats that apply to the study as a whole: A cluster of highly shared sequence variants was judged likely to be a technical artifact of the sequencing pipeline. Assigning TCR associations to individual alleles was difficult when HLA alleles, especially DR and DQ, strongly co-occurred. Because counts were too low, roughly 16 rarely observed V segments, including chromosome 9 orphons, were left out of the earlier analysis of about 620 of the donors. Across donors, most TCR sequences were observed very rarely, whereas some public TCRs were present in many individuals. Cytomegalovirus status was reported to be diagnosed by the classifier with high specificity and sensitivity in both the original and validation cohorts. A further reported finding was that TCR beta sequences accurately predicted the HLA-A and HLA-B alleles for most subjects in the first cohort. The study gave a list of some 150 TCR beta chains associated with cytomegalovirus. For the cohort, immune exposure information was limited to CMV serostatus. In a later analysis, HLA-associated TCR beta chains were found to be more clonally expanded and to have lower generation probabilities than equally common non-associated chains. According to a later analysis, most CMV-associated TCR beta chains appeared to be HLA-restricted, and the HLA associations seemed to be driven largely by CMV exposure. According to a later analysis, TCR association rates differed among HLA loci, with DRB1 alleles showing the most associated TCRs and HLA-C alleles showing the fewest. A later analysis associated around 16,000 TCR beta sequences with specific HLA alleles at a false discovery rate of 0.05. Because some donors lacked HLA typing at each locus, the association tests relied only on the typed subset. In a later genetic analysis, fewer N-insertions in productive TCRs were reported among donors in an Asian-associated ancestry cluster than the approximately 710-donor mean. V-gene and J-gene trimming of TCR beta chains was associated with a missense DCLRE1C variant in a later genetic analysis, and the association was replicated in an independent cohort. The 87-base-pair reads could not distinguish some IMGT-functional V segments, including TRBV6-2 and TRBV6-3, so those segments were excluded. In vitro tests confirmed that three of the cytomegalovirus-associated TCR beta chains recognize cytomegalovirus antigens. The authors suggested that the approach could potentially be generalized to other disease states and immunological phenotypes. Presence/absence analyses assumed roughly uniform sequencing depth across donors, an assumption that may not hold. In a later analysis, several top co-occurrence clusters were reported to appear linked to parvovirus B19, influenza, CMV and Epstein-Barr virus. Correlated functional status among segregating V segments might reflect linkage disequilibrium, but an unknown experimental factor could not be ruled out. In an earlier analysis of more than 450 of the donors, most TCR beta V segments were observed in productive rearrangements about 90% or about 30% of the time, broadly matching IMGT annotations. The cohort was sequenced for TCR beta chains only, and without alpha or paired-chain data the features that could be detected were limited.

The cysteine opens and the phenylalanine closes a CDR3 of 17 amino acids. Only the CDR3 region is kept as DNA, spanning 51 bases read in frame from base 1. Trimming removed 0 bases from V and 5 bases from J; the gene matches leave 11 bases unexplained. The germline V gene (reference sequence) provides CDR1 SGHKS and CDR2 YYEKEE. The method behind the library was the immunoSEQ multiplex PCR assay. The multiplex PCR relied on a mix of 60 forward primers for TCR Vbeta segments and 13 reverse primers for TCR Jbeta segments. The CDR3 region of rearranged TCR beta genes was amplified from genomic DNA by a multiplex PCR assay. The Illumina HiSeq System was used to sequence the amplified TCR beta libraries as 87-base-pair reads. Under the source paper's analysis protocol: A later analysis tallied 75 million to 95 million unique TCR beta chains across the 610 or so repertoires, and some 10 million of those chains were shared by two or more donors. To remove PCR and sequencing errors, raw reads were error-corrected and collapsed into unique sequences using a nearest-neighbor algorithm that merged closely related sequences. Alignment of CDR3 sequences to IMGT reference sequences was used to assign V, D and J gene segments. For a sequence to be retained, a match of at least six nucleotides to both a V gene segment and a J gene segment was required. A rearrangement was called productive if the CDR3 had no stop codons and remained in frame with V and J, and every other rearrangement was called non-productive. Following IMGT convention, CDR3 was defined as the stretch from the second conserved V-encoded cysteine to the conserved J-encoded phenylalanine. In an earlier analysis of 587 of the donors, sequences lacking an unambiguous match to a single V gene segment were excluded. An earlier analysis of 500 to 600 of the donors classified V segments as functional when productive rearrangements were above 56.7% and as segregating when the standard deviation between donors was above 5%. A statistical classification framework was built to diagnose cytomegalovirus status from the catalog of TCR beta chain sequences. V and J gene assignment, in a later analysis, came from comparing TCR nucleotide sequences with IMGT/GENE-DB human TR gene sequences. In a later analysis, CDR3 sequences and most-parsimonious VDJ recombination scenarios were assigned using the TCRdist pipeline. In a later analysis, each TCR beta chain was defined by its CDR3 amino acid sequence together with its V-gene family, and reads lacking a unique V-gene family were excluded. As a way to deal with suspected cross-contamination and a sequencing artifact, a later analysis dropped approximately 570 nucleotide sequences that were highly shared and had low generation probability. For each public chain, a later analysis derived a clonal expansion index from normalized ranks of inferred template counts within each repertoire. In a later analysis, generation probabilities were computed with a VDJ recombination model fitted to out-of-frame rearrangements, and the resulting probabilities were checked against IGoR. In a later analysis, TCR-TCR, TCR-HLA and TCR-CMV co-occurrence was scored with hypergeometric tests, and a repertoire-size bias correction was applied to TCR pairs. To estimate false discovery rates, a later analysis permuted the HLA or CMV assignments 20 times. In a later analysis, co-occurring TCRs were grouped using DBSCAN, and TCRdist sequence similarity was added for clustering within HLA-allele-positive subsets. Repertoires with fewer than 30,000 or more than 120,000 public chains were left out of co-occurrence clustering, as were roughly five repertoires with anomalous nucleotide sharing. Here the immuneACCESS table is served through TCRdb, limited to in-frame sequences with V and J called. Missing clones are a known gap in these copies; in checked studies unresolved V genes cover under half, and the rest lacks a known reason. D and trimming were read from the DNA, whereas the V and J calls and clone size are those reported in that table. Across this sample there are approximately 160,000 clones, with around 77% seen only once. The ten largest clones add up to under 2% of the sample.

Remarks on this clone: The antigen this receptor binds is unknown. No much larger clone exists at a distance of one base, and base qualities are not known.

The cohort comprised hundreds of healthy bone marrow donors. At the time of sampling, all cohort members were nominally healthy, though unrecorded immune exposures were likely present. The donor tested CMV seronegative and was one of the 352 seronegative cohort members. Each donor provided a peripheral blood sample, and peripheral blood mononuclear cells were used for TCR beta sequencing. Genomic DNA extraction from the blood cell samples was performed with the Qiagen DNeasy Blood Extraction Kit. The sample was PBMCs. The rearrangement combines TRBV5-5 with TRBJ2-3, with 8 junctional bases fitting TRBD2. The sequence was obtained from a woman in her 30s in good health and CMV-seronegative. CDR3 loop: CASSLVWDGRDGDTQYF. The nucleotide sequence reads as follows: TGTGCCAGCAGCTTGGTTTGGGACGGGAGGGATGGAGATACGCAGTATTTT.